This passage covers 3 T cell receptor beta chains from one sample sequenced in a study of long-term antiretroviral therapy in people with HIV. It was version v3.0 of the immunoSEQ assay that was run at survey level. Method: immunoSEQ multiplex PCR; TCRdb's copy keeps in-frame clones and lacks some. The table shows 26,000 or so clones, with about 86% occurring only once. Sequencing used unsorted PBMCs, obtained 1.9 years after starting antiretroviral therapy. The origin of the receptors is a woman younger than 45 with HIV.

For the CDR3, the DNA is TGTGCCAGCAGCTTAGTTATTGGCTCCTACAATGAGCAGTTCTTC. Its translation: CASSLVIGSYNEQFF. The chain has TRBV7-9 and TRBJ2-1; D is unresolved. Trimming removed 1 base from V and 0 bases from J, with 7 bases in between. The CDR3 has 15 residues. In germline, CDR1 is SEHNR, CDR2 FQNEAQ (reference sequence).

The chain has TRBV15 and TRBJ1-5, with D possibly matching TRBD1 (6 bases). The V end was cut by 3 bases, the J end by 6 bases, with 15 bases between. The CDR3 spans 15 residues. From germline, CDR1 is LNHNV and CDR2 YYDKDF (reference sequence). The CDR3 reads CATSSADSGIQPQHF. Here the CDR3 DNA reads TGTGCCACCAGCAGCGCGGACAGTGGAATTCAGCCCCAGCATTTT.

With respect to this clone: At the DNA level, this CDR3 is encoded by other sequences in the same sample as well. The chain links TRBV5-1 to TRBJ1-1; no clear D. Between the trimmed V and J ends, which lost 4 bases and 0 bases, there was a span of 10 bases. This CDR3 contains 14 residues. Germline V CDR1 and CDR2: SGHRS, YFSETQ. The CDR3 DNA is TGCGCCAGCAGCCCTAGGACGGTGAACACTGAAGCTTTCTTT. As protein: CASSPRTVNTEAFF.